Following are 24 T cell receptor beta chains from one sample sequenced in a study of PD-1 blockade in classical Hodgkin lymphoma. Clones were read by immunoSEQ multiplex PCR, and TCRdb kept only the in-frame ones, dropping some. The sample has about 60,000 clones, 90% seen once; the top ten hold over 9.5%. After autologous stem cell transplantation all patients relapsed, and prior brentuximab vedotin exposure differed between cohorts. The starting material was peripheral blood mononuclear cells (PBMCs), obtained at baseline. Receptors were obtained from a human donor with classical Hodgkin lymphoma.

The chain combines TRBV18 with TRBJ2-6, with 7 bases matching TRBD1. The V gene's germline CDR1 is KGHSH and CDR2 LQKENI. With V trimmed by 3 bases and J by 4 bases, 12 bases remained unmatched. This CDR3 is built from 18 residues. The CDR3 sequence: CASSPPGQTIDGANVLTF. The DNA for the CDR3 is TGTGCCAGCTCACCTCCGGGACAGACCATTGACGGGGCCAACGTCCTGACTTTC.

The chain carries TRBV28 and TRBJ2-7, with 13 bases fitting TRBD2. The CDR3 totals 15 residues. The germline V gene encodes CDR1 MDHEN and CDR2 SYDVKM. J gave up 3 bases and V 6 bases, and 5 bases lay outside the gene matches. CDR3: CASRGLAGAFYEQYF. The DNA of the CDR3 is TGTGCCAGCAGAGGACTAGCGGGGGCCTTCTACGAGCAGTACTTC.

The chain uses TRBV11-2 and TRBJ2-7; D is undetermined. Germline-derived CDR1 and CDR2 are SGHAT and FQNNGV. The germline V and J ends were trimmed by 3 bases and 4 bases, with 10 bases remaining between them. The CDR3 is 13 amino acids. CDR3: CASSLSNGYEQYF. CDR3 bases: TGTGCCAGCAGCTTGTCTAATGGATACGAGCAGTACTTC. Filled out from reference TRBV11-2 and TRBJ2-7, the complete variable domain reads EAGVAQSPRYKIIEKRQSVAFWCNPISGHATLYWYQQILGQGPKLLIQFQNNGVVDDSQLPKDRFSAERLKGVDSTLKIQPAKLEDSAVYLCASSLSNGYEQYFGPGTRLTVT.

V gene TRBV28 combines with J gene TRBJ2-1; unclear D gene. The CDR3 consists of 15 residues. The germline gives CDR1 MDHEN, CDR2 SYDVKM. V was trimmed by 10 bases and J by 2 bases, leaving 18 bases between them. Here the CDR3 reads CATVTNPSAYNEQFF. The DNA of the CDR3 is TGTGCCACCGTTACTAATCCTTCAGCCTACAATGAGCAGTTCTTC.

The rearrangement uses TRBV27 and TRBJ2-7, with D perhaps matching TRBD1 (6 bases). V was trimmed by 2 bases and J by 4 bases, leaving 27 bases between them. Germline V CDR1 and CDR2: MNHEY, SMNVEV (reference sequence). CDR3 length equals 19 residues. The DNA of the CDR3 is TGTGCCAGCAGTTTACCCCGCCGAGACCCGACGACAGGATTTTACGAGCAGTACTTC. This gives the protein CASSLPRRDPTTGFYEQYF.

This rearrangement joins TRBV11-2 to TRBJ2-7, with D possibly matching TRBD1 (5 bases). The CDR3 is 16 residues long. V lost 0 bases and J lost 3, with 15 bases in between. In germline, CDR1 is SGHAT, CDR2 FQNNGV. CDR3 in amino acids: CASSLDFGAQVYEQYF. CDR3 coding DNA: TGTGCCAGCAGCTTAGATTTTGGGGCACAAGTCTACGAGCAGTACTTC.

This chain uses TRBV27 with TRBJ2-6; D ambiguous. This CDR3 region has 14 residues. V lost 6 bases and J 2 bases, leaving 8 bases between the germline ends. Germline V gene lookup returns CDR1 MNHEY and CDR2 SMNVEV (reference sequence). The CDR3, as DNA: TGTGCCAGCAGAGAGTATCCTGGGGCCAACGTCCTGACTTTC. Its protein product is CASREYPGANVLTF.

V and J are TRBV6-1 and TRBJ1-2; TRBD1 matches at 7 bases. Germline CDR1 MNHNS, CDR2 SASEGT. With V trimmed by 6 bases and J by 8 bases, 9 bases remained unmatched. This CDR3 is 13 amino acids long. CDR3 loop: CASSETGLRGYTF. The CDR3 bases are TGTGCCAGCAGCGAGACAGGGCTTAGAGGCTACACCTTC.

V usage is TRBV13 and J usage is TRBJ2-5, with no clear D. The V end lost 2 bases, the J end lost 0 bases, and 13 bases lay between the germline ends. Germline V gene data show CDR1 as PRHDT and CDR2 as FYEKMQ (reference sequence). The CDR3 spans 16 residues. CDR3 sequence: CASSLSLAGNQETQYF. The DNA of the CDR3 is TGTGCCAGCAGCTTATCTTTGGCAGGAAACCAAGAGACCCAGTACTTC.

J is TRBJ2-4 and V is TRBV7-2, with D possibly TRBD2 on 6 matching bases. Between the trimmed V and J ends, which lost 1 base and 0 bases, there was a span of 13 bases. CDR3 size: 17 residues. Germline assignment: CDR1 SGHTA and CDR2 FQGNSA. CDR3 nucleotide sequence: TGTGCCAGCAGCTTAGGACTGGGACTGAGAGCCAAAAACATTCAGTACTTC. This codes for CASSLGLGLRAKNIQYF.

The genes are TRBV5-1 and TRBJ2-7, with D possibly matching TRBD2 (5 bases). Germline V CDR1 and CDR2: SGHRS, YFSETQ. The CDR3 length is 14 residues. The V end was cut by 0 bases, the J end by 4 bases, with 11 bases between. This chain's CDR3 is CASSLGVGAYEQYF. The CDR3 nucleotides read TGCGCCAGCAGCTTGGGGGTGGGAGCTTACGAGCAGTACTTC. The full variable domain, its missing parts supplied by reference TRBV5-1 and TRBJ2-7, is KAGVTQTPRYLIKTRGQQVTLSCSPISGHRSVSWYQQTPGQGLQFLFEYFSETQRNKGNFPGRFSGRQFSNSRSEMNVSTLELGDSALYLCASSLGVGAYEQYFGPGTRLTVT.

The V and J genes are TRBV13 and TRBJ2-1; D not certain. V lost 0 bases and J 10 bases, leaving 16 bases between the germline ends. Germline V CDR1 and CDR2: PRHDT, FYEKMQ (reference sequence). This CDR3 has 15 residues. This chain's CDR3 is CASSLGGPLSVEQFF. CDR3 DNA sequence: TGTGCCAGCAGCTTAGGTGGACCCCTTTCAGTAGAGCAGTTCTTC.

V usage is TRBV2 and J usage is TRBJ1-2, with D tentatively TRBD1 (6 bases). The germline V and J ends were trimmed by 6 bases and 5 bases, with 10 bases remaining between them. CDR1 is SNHLY and CDR2 is FYNNEI in the germline V gene. There are 12 residues in the CDR3. CDR3 nucleotides: TGTGCCAGCAGCCGGGACACATATGGCTACACCTTC. Its protein is CASSRDTYGYTF.

V gene TRBV14 combines with J gene TRBJ1-2; D unresolved. The CDR3 sequence is 12 residues long. Germline V gene lookup returns CDR1 SGHDN and CDR2 FVKESK. V shed 4 bases and J shed 5 bases, with 8 bases lying between them. The CDR3 DNA follows: TGTGCCAGCAGCCCCCTACCTTATGGCTACACCTTC. Amino acid sequence: CASSPLPYGYTF. The full variable domain, its missing parts supplied by reference TRBV14 and TRBJ1-2, is EAGVTQFPSHSVIEKGQTVTLRCDPISGHDNLYWYRRVMGKEIKFLLHFVKESKQDESGMPNNRFLAERTGGTYSTLKVQPAELEDSGVYFCASSPLPYGYTFGSGTRLTVV.

The chain couples TRBV2 to TRBJ1-2; D unclear. The CDR3 contains 14 residues. Germline V gene lookup returns CDR1 SNHLY and CDR2 FYNNEI. Trimming cost V 1 base and J 7 bases, with 13 bases left between them. CDR3 in amino acids: CASSEGQILSGYTF. In nucleotides, the CDR3 is TGTGCCAGCAGTGAAGGGCAGATCTTAAGTGGCTACACCTTC.

The genes are TRBV7-9 and TRBJ2-1, with D perhaps matching TRBD1 (5 bases). The CDR3 sequence is 13 residues long. V lost 5 bases and J 5 bases, leaving 10 bases between the germline ends. The V gene's germline CDR1 is SEHNR and CDR2 FQNEAQ (reference sequence). The CDR3 is CASSPPDNNEQFF. CDR3 sequence (DNA): TGTGCCAGCAGCCCCCCGGACAACAATGAGCAGTTCTTC. Filled out from reference TRBV7-9 and TRBJ2-1, the complete variable domain reads DTGVSQNPRHKITKRGQNVTFRCDPISEHNRLYWYRQTLGQGPEFLTYFQNEAQLEKSRLLSDRFSAERPKGSFSTLEIQRTEQGDSAMYLCASSPPDNNEQFFGPGTRLTVL.

This chain connects TRBV27 to TRBJ2-7; TRBD2 is a possible D gene (6 bases). The germline V and J ends were trimmed by 5 bases and 3 bases, with 11 bases remaining between them. The CDR3 is 13 amino acids. Germline V gene data show CDR1 as MNHEY and CDR2 as SMNVEV (reference sequence). CDR3 loop: CASSPLGSYEQYF. The CDR3 DNA reads TGTGCCAGCAGTCCCCTCGGGAGCTACGAGCAGTACTTC.

The chain combines TRBV21-1 with TRBJ2-1. TRBV21-1 is classified as a pseudogene. This CDR3 has 15 amino acids. CDR3 amino acids: CASMRGSTSYNEQFF. DNA of the CDR3: TGTGCCAGCATGAGGGGTAGTACATCCTACAATGAGCAGTTCTTC.

A single count supports this clone. The chain uses TRBV4-2 and TRBJ2-2; D is uncertain. Germline CDR1 is LGHNA and CDR2 is YNFKEQ. CDR3 size: 13 residues. Trimming removed 1 base at V and 4 bases at J, with 4 bases between. The CDR3 loop is CASSQVPTGELFF. CDR3 sequence (DNA): TGTGCCAGCAGCCAAGTGCCCACCGGGGAGCTGTTTTTT.

The V and J genes are TRBV5-4 and TRBJ2-7; D is possibly TRBD2 (7 bases). CDR1 and CDR2 from the germline V gene are SGHNT and YYREEE (reference sequence). The CDR3 is 15 residues long. The V end was cut by 1 base, the J end by 3 bases, with 14 bases between. The CDR3 bases are TGTGCCAGCAGCTTGAGAGGGGGGGCTGGCTACGAGCAGTACTTC. Its protein product is CASSLRGGAGYEQYF.

The CDR3 is CASSQAASDPVNTIYF. For the CDR3, the DNA is TGTGCCAGCAGCCAAGCCGCGTCAGACCCCGTAAACACCATATATTTT. The rearrangement joins TRBV4-2 to TRBJ1-3, with no clear D. V shed 1 base and J shed 6 bases, with 16 bases lying between them. The CDR3 runs 16 residues. Germline CDR1 reads LGHNA; CDR2 reads YNFKEQ.

The chain has TRBV7-2 and TRBJ2-5, with 7 bases matching TRBD1. The CDR3 runs 14 residues. Germline V CDR1 and CDR2: SGHTA, FQGNSA. The trim removed 6 bases at V and 7 bases at J, leaving 11 bases unmatched. CDR3 in DNA: TGTGCCAGCAGTTCCACAGGGGCGGGTGGGACCCAGTACTTC. It translates to CASSSTGAGGTQYF.

The chain has TRBV10-1 and TRBJ2-5; 10 positions match TRBD1. With 5 bases clipped from V and 5 bases from J, the junction kept 11 bases outside the gene matches. Germline CDR1 WNHNN, CDR2 SYGVQD (reference sequence). CDR3 length: 16 amino acids. For the CDR3, the DNA is TGCGCCAGCAGTTATTACCGGGACAGGGGTTTGGAGACCCAGTACTTC. Protein product: CASSYYRDRGLETQYF.

The rearrangement joins TRBV28 to TRBJ2-3, with TRBD2 matching over 9 bases. The CDR3 spans 18 residues. CDR1 is MDHEN, CDR2 SYDVKM, per germline. V shed 1 base and J 4 bases; nucleotides not matched to a gene: 12. The DNA for the CDR3 is TGTGCCAGCAGTTTATCCCTTGGCGGGGGGGTTGGGGCAGATACGCAGTATTTT. Its translation: CASSLSLGGGVGADTQYF.